These 20 T cell receptor beta chains were sequenced from one sample in a study of neurological immune-mediated disorders. Time point defined: longitudinal time-point 2. TCRdb re-derived calls from the 5' RACE reads in MiXCR, one entry per CDR3 protein. Here the sample spans roughly 60,000 distinct CDR3 sequences, about 10% being singletons. The sequencing sample was made of PBMCs. These receptors were collected from a man aged 25 to 40 in good health.

The table lists this clonotype with many counts. The chain couples TRBV7-6 to TRBJ2-7; 7 nucleotides align to TRBD2. The CDR3 has 15 residues. The germline CDR1 and CDR2 sequences are SGHVS and FNYEAQ. Trimming removed 2 bases from V and 4 bases from J; junction bases left unmatched: 8. CDR3 in DNA: TGTGCCAGCAGCTTACAGAGCGGGATATATTACGAGCAGTACTTC. Translating gives CASSLQSGIYYEQYF.

This clonotype has ten or more counts. The chain combines TRBV20-1 with TRBJ2-3; TRBD1 might be the D (6 bases). This CDR3 has 15 residues. The germline V and J ends were trimmed by 2 bases and 6 bases, with 18 bases remaining between them. Looked up from germline, CDR1 is DFQATT and CDR2 is SNEGSKA (reference sequence). The CDR3 DNA follows: TGCAGTGCTAGAACCGGGACACCTACTACCGATACGCAGTATTTT. It specifies CSARTGTPTTDTQYF.

The CDR3 sequence is CASISGYSYNEQFF. In DNA form, the CDR3 reads TGTGCCAGCATTAGCGGATACTCCTACAATGAGCAGTTCTTC. The chain links TRBV6-2 or TRBV6-3 to TRBJ2-1; D possibly corresponds to TRBD2 (6 bases). The CDR3 contains 14 residues. The V and J ends lost 7 bases and 0 bases respectively, with 10 bases between them. Germline assignment: CDR1 MNHEY and CDR2 SVGEGT.

This clonotype was seen many times. This chain uses TRBV12-3 or TRBV12-4 with TRBJ1-1; D gene ambiguous. The V gene lost 3 bases and the J gene lost 0 bases, with 20 bases spanning the gap. The CDR3 has 18 residues. The CDR3 here is CASSFIVGRQTLNTEAFF. CDR3 DNA sequence: TGTGCCAGCAGTTTTATAGTTGGAAGGCAAACTTTGAACACTGAAGCTTTCTTT.

Note on this clonotype: This may come from a read error, since a much larger clone is one base off. The chain is built from TRBV20-1 and TRBJ2-7; TRBD1 matches 10 bases. Trimming cost V 3 bases and J 5 bases; bases outside gene matches: 7. The CDR3 covers 14 residues. In germline, CDR1 is DFQATT, CDR2 SNEGSKA (reference sequence). The CDR3 loop is CSASRTGGCNEQYF. CDR3 in DNA: TGCAGTGCTAGCCGGACAGGGGGATGTAACGAGCAGTACTTC.

This clonotype was recorded at least ten times. The rearrangement uses TRBV15 and TRBJ2-4; possibly TRBD1 for D (5 bases). The germline V and J ends were trimmed by 1 base and 1 base, with 5 bases remaining between them. This CDR3 has 14 amino acids. Germline CDR1 LNHNV, CDR2 YYDKDF (reference sequence). CDR3 nucleotides: TGTGCCACCAGCAGAGCAGGGGCCAAAAACATTCAGTACTTC. Encoded protein: CATSRAGAKNIQYF.

With regard to this clonotype: With a much larger clone just one base away, this may be a read error. CDR3 nucleotide sequence: TGCAGCGCGGTGAAAGGGGGCAAATACGAGCAGTACTTC. It codes for CSAVKGGKYEQYF. This chain connects TRBV29-1 to TRBJ2-7; 7 bases fit TRBD1. This CDR3 has 13 amino acids. J lost 4 bases, V lost 7 bases, and 10 bases had no gene match. Germline V gene data show CDR1 as SQVTM and CDR2 as ANQGSEA.

This clonotype has at least ten counts. V gene TRBV7-2 combines with J gene TRBJ1-1, with D uncertain. The CDR3 is 14 amino acids. Germline V gene data show CDR1 as SGHTA and CDR2 as FQGNSA. V was trimmed by 4 bases and J by 1 base, leaving 10 bases between them. The CDR3 loop reads CASSYRGGNTEAFF. In DNA form, the CDR3 reads TGTGCCAGCAGCTACCGAGGCGGGAACACTGAAGCTTTCTTT.

This clonotype was detected many times. The CDR3 loop reads CASSFSSGNEQYF. As DNA, the CDR3 is TGTGCCAGCAGTTTCTCGTCAGGTAACGAGCAGTACTTC. V gene TRBV12-3 or TRBV12-4 combines with J gene TRBJ2-7; D is ambiguous. This CDR3 comprises 13 residues. V lost 3 bases, J lost 5 bases, and 11 bases lay in between.

This clonotype was observed many times. The V call is TRBV5-1, the J call TRBJ2-7; D perhaps matches TRBD1 (6 bases). V was trimmed by 2 bases and J by 1 base, leaving 10 bases between them. The germline V gene has CDR1 SGHRS and CDR2 YFSETQ. This CDR3 comprises 14 residues. The CDR3 loop reads CASSLYRESYEQYF. DNA for the CDR3: TGCGCCAGCAGCTTATACAGGGAGTCCTACGAGCAGTACTTC.

Ten or more counts support this clonotype. The genes are TRBV28 and TRBJ2-2; TRBD1 matches 8 bases. This CDR3 comprises 16 residues. Germline V lookup: CDR1 MDHEN, CDR2 SYDVKM. Unmatched junction bases numbered 11, after V lost 6 bases and J lost 5 bases. CDR3 sequence reads: CASRGIDRGETGELFF. Here the CDR3 DNA reads TGTGCCAGCAGGGGTATAGACAGGGGCGAGACCGGGGAGCTGTTTTTT.

This clonotype was counted many times. A junction boundary mismatches the germline segment, possibly from a read error. The chain has TRBV28 and TRBJ2-7; 7 bases map to TRBD2. The CDR3 has 16 amino acids. Germline V CDR1 and CDR2: MDHEN, SYDVKM. The CDR3 protein is CASNLDPAGSTYEQYF. The CDR3 nucleotides read TGTGCCAGCAATTTAGACCCAGCGGGATCTACTTACGAGCAGTACTTC.

This clonotype was observed at least ten times. The chain links TRBV15 to TRBJ2-5; TRBD2 matches 13 bases. The germline V gene encodes CDR1 LNHNV and CDR2 YYDKDF (reference sequence). After removal of 3 bases from V and 5 bases from J, the junction contained 9 bases not matched to a gene. CDR3 length equals 17 residues. As DNA, the CDR3 is TGTGCCACCAGCAGCACTACGGGACTAGCGGGACTGGAGACCCAGTACTTC. It codes for CATSSTTGLAGLETQYF.

The CDR3 DNA reads TGCAGCGTCGTACAGGGGGCGGAGCAGCCCCAGTATTTT. Protein: CSVVQGAEQPQYF. The chain carries TRBV29-1 and TRBJ1-5; 9 positions match TRBD1. The J call may be incorrect, as the DNA end agrees better with TRBJ2-3. Germline assignment: CDR1 SQVTM and CDR2 ANQGSEA. CDR3 size: 13 residues.

This clonotype has ten or more counts. CDR3 DNA sequence: TGCAGCGTTGAAGATCCCAGGGCCTACGAGCAGTACTTC. Encoded protein: CSVEDPRAYEQYF. This chain connects TRBV29-1 to TRBJ2-7; D possibly corresponds to TRBD1 (5 bases). The CDR3 is made up of 13 amino acids. The ends were cut back, 0 bases at V and 2 bases at J, with 8 bases in the middle. Germline loops: CDR1 SQVTM, CDR2 ANQGSEA.

In this sample, this clonotype turned up many times. The chain employs TRBV7-2 and TRBJ1-6, with 9 bases identical to TRBD1. With 4 bases clipped from V and 10 bases from J, the junction kept 8 bases outside the gene matches. The CDR3 spans 15 residues. Germline CDR1 SGHTA, CDR2 FQGNSA. CDR3 DNA sequence: TGTGCCAGCAGCTCCCGGGACAGGGTTGGATCACCCCTCCACTTT. Encoded protein: CASSSRDRVGSPLHF.

The table lists this clonotype with many counts. The chain is built from TRBV6-2 or TRBV6-3 and TRBJ2-3; D is perhaps TRBD2 (6 bases). V gave up 6 bases and J gave up 0 bases, with 10 bases separating them. The CDR3 covers 14 residues. Germline V gives CDR1 MNHEY, CDR2 SVGEGT. The CDR3 region is CASRTGTSTDTQYF. The CDR3 DNA follows: TGTGCCAGCAGAACCGGGACTAGCACAGATACGCAGTATTTT.

The sample holds many counts of this clonotype. This sequence joins TRBV29-1 and TRBJ2-1; 8 bases line up with TRBD1. Germline V gene sequence: CDR1 SQVTM, CDR2 ANQGSEA. CDR3 size: 16 residues. Trimming took 4 bases from V and 0 from J; bases not matched to a gene: 8. The CDR3 spells CSVVLTGDYSYNEQFF. In nucleotides, the CDR3 is TGCAGCGTTGTGTTGACAGGGGATTACTCCTACAATGAGCAGTTCTTC.

Notes on this clonotype: A junction end diverges from the germline sequence, so it may reflect a read error. The chain recombines TRBV24-1 with TRBJ1-2; D unresolved. The CDR3 sequence is 15 residues long. The germline V gene has CDR1 KGHDR and CDR2 SFDVKD. CDR3 coding DNA: TGTTCCACCAGTGATTTCAATGGGGTCTCTGATGGCTACACCTTC. Translating gives CSTSDFNGVSDGYTF.

This clonotype was detected only a few times. The chain uses TRBV20-1 and TRBJ2-1, with 13 bases matching TRBD2. Losses at the gene ends were 3 bases for V and 9 bases for J; bases not matched to a gene: 8. The CDR3 contains 15 residues. Germline CDR1 DFQATT, CDR2 SNEGSKA (reference sequence). The DNA for the CDR3 is TGCAGTGCTAGGGCGACTAGCGGGAGGCCGGGTGAGCAGTTCTTC. This sequence encodes CSARATSGRPGEQFF.